Below, 25 T cell receptor beta chains from the same sample are listed, as sequenced in a study of control samples from healthy donors and cancer patients (TCRdb year 2020). The library was built by means of the immunoSEQ multiplex PCR assay. What TCRdb holds here is the immuneACCESS table cut down to in-frame rearrangements. Part of the clones is not present; checked against another copy, under half of the missing clones reflect an unresolved V gene, and the others are unexplained. This sample gives 120,000 to 150,000 clones in total; 93% of them show up just once. The biggest ten clones account for 4.5% to 6% of the sample. Sequencing input: blood. These TCRs come from a man aged 18 to 35 in good health.

The chain couples TRBV5-1 to TRBJ2-3; D is possibly TRBD2 (5 bases). Between the trimmed V and J ends, which lost 3 bases and 2 bases, there was a span of 10 bases. This CDR3 comprises 14 residues. Per the germline V gene, CDR1 is SGHRS and CDR2 is YFSETQ. As DNA, the CDR3 is TGCGCCAGCAGCTGGACTGTGAACACAGATACGCAGTATTTT. It encodes CASSWTVNTDTQYF.

This chain links TRBV4-3 with TRBJ1-4; 8 nucleotides match TRBD1. Unmatched junction bases numbered 3, after V lost 1 base and J lost 8 bases. The germline gives CDR1 LGHNA, CDR2 YSLEER. The CDR3 contains 14 residues. The CDR3 coding sequence is TGCGCCAGCAGCCAAGGGCCAGGGGGCGAAAAACTGTTTTTT. Protein sequence: CASSQGPGGEKLFF.

V is TRBV19 and J is TRBJ1-2, with D possibly TRBD1 on 6 matching bases. This CDR3 has 11 amino acids. V was pared by 8 bases and J by 4 bases, with 8 bases between. Germline-derived CDR1 and CDR2 are LNHDA and SQIVND (reference sequence). As DNA, the CDR3 is TGTGCCAGTGGACAGTTCTATGGCTACACCTTC. Translation gives CASGQFYGYTF.

The CDR3 nucleotides are TGTGCCAGCAGCACCGGGGCCTATAATGAAAAACTGTTTTTT. Translation: CASSTGAYNEKLFF. This chain uses TRBV3-1 (or the pseudogene TRBV3-2) with TRBJ1-4; tentatively, D is TRBD1 (5 bases). With 5 bases removed from V and 4 bases from J, the gap between germline ends came to 11 bases. The CDR3 runs to 14 residues. Per the germline V gene, CDR1 is LGHDT and CDR2 is YNNKEL (reference sequence).

The rearrangement uses TRBV6-2 or TRBV6-3 and TRBJ1-2, with TRBD1 identical over 7 bases. Trimming removed 2 bases from V and 6 bases from J; junction bases left unmatched: 6. Germline assignment: CDR1 MNHEY and CDR2 SVGEGT. CDR3 length equals 14 residues. The CDR3 protein is CASSYTTDRDGYTF. CDR3 DNA: TGTGCCAGCAGTTACACCACCGACAGGGATGGCTACACCTTC.

The genes are TRBV13 and TRBJ2-4, with D perhaps being TRBD1 or TRBD2 (5 bases each). V lost 5 bases to trimming and J lost 8 bases, with 16 bases between them. The CDR3 covers 14 residues. Germline values: CDR1 PRHDT, CDR2 FYEKMQ (reference sequence). CDR3 sequence reads: CASSPRGTGHIQYF. CDR3 coding DNA: TGTGCCAGCAGCCCAAGAGGGACCGGACACATTCAGTACTTC.

The V call is TRBV3-1 (or the pseudogene TRBV3-2), the J call TRBJ1-1; D not certain. CDR1 is LGHDT, CDR2 YNNKEL, per germline (reference sequence). There are 13 residues in the CDR3. Trimming shortened V by 7 bases and J by 8 bases, and 17 bases separated the two germline ends. The CDR3 nucleotides read TGTGCCAGCACCCCATTGGTCGGGCGAGAAGCTTTCTTT. As protein: CASTPLVGREAFF.

The chain links TRBV27 to TRBJ2-5; 9 nucleotides line up with TRBD1. Germline V lookup: CDR1 MNHEY, CDR2 SMNVEV (reference sequence). CDR3 length equals 14 residues. Trimming removed 6 bases from V and 3 bases from J; junction bases left unmatched: 5. CDR3 DNA sequence: TGTGCCAGCAGCCGGGACAGGGAAAAAGAGACCCAGTACTTC. This codes for CASSRDREKETQYF.

This clone was observed a handful of times. The chain employs TRBV5-6 and TRBJ2-2, with 9 bases fitting TRBD1. Losses at the gene ends were 4 bases for V and 3 bases for J; bases not matched to a gene: 13. Germline loops: CDR1 SGHDT, CDR2 YYEEEE. The CDR3 is 18 amino acids. In DNA, the CDR3 is TGTGCCAGCAGCCCCGGAGTAGACAGGGGGGAGGACACCGGGGAGCTGTTTTTT. This encodes CASSPGVDRGEDTGELFF.

The rearrangement uses TRBV9 and TRBJ2-7; D is unclear. CDR1 is SGDLS and CDR2 is YYNGEE in the germline V gene. V dropped 3 bases and J dropped 1 base, with 17 bases sitting between them. The CDR3 runs 16 residues. CDR3 sequence: CASSAGPDITSYEQYF. The CDR3 DNA reads TGTGCCAGCAGCGCCGGACCCGACATTACGTCCTACGAGCAGTACTTC.

In this sample, this clone turned up once. The V gene is TRBV4-1, the J gene TRBJ2-1, with TRBD2 as a possible D gene (6 bases). The CDR3 contains 17 residues. Trimming cost V 4 bases and J 1 base, with 17 bases left between them. Germline values: CDR1 MGHRA, CDR2 YSYEKL. CDR3 amino acids: CASSRGTPSTSYNEQFF. CDR3 nucleotides: TGCGCCAGCAGCCGGGGGACTCCGTCCACTTCCTACAATGAGCAGTTCTTC.

The chain employs TRBV28 and TRBJ2-1, with D possibly matching TRBD2 (6 bases). The germline V and J ends were trimmed by 5 bases and 8 bases, with 19 bases remaining between them. CDR3 length: 15 residues. Germline CDR1 and CDR2: MDHEN and SYDVKM. The CDR3 region has the DNA TGTGCCAGCAGTCCCCGGGACTCCTTCCTTCATGAGCAGTTCTTC. This encodes CASSPRDSFLHEQFF.

The chain is built from TRBV4-3 and TRBJ2-1, with a weak D call TRBD2 (7 bases). The germline gives CDR1 LGHNA, CDR2 YSLEER. The CDR3 totals 22 residues. V was clipped by 2 bases and J by 4 bases, with 33 bases between them. CDR3 coding DNA: TGCGCCAGCAGCCAATTCGATGGGCGGGAGCTCGGATGGGGGCTCGAATACAATGAGCAGTTCTTC. This translates into CASSQFDGRELGWGLEYNEQFF.

The chain joins TRBV7-8 to TRBJ2-1; 8 bases fit TRBD2. V gave up 4 bases and J gave up 6 bases; unmatched junction bases: 11. This CDR3 has 16 amino acids. The V gene's germline CDR1 is SGHVS and CDR2 FQNEAQ. This CDR3 reads CASSSLVSGLGNEQFF. The CDR3 DNA is TGTGCCAGCAGCTCTCTAGTCTCGGGACTAGGCAATGAGCAGTTCTTC.

Here the CDR3 reads CASRPWNTEAFF. As DNA, the CDR3 is TGTGCCAGCAGACCGTGGAACACTGAAGCTTTCTTT. V is TRBV28 and J is TRBJ1-1; D is unclear. Germline V gene sequence: CDR1 MDHEN, CDR2 SYDVKM. The CDR3 loop spans 12 amino acids. V lost 6 bases to trimming and J lost 1 base, with 6 bases between them.

This clone appeared a single time. The V and J genes are TRBV27 and TRBJ2-1, with 9 bases matching TRBD2. The germline V gene has CDR1 MNHEY and CDR2 SMNVEV (reference sequence). The CDR3 is 15 residues long. V lost 7 bases to trimming and J lost 5 bases; unmatched junction nucleotides: 9. The CDR3 loop is CASTPSAGGNNEQFF. In nucleotides, the CDR3 is TGTGCCAGCACACCCTCAGCGGGGGGAAACAATGAGCAGTTCTTC.

This sequence joins TRBV9 and TRBJ2-3, with 10 bases lining up with TRBD2. This CDR3 region has 16 residues. Germline CDR1 SGDLS, CDR2 YYNGEE. The trim removed 1 base at V and 4 bases at J, leaving 6 bases unmatched. CDR3 sequence reads: CASSVPPSGSPDTQYF. As DNA, the CDR3 is TGTGCCAGCAGCGTACCCCCTAGCGGGAGTCCAGATACGCAGTATTTT.

The J gene is TRBJ2-7, the V gene TRBV5-6, with D unresolved. The CDR3 is 15 residues long. Trimming stripped 7 bases from V and 2 bases from J, with 19 bases between. The V gene's germline CDR1 is SGHDT and CDR2 YYEEEE. This CDR3 is CASHAPGRLTYEQYF. The CDR3 DNA is TGTGCCAGCCACGCCCCGGGCAGACTTACCTACGAGCAGTACTTC.

The CDR3 DNA is TGTGCCAGCAGTCACGGTCAGGGGGCTTTCGCTGAAGCTTTCTTT. Translating gives CASSHGQGAFAEAFF. The chain joins TRBV7-8 to TRBJ1-1; TRBD1 matches 8 bases. V dropped 6 bases and J dropped 6; count of bases not matched to a gene: 12. Germline CDR1 reads SGHVS; CDR2 reads FQNEAQ. This CDR3 contains 15 residues.

The genes are TRBV4-1 and TRBJ1-1, with TRBD1 matching 9 bases. Germline V gene lookup returns CDR1 MGHRA and CDR2 YSYEKL. V lost 3 bases and J lost 4; bases outside the gene matches: 3. This CDR3 region has 14 residues. The CDR3 loop is CASSQWGQGTEAFF. CDR3 in DNA: TGCGCCAGCAGCCAGTGGGGACAGGGCACTGAAGCTTTCTTT.

The chain uses TRBV7-2 and TRBJ2-3, with D possibly matching TRBD2 (5 bases). Trimming pared 4 bases from V and 6 bases from J, leaving 14 bases between. CDR3 size: 14 residues. CDR1 is SGHTA, CDR2 FQGNSA, per germline. Here the CDR3 reads CASSSGLLGDTQYF. The DNA for the CDR3 is TGTGCCAGCAGCTCCGGACTCCTCGGGGATACGCAGTATTTT. Full variable domain (remainder filled in from reference TRBV7-2 and TRBJ2-3): GAGVSQSPSNKVTEKGKDVELRCDPISGHTALYWYRQSLGQGLEFLIYFQGNSAPDKSGLPSDRFSAERTGGSVSTLTIQRTQQEDSAVYLCASSSGLLGDTQYFGPGTRLTVL.

This clone has only one observation. The chain recombines TRBV6-6 with TRBJ1-6; D might be TRBD1 (6 bases). The germline V gene has CDR1 MNHNY and CDR2 SVGAGI (reference sequence). The CDR3 sequence is 15 residues long. V shed 6 bases and J shed 13 bases, with 22 bases lying between them. The CDR3 is CASSNGTPVPGPLHF. The CDR3 DNA sequence: TGTGCCAGCAGCAACGGGACACCAGTTCCAGGGCCCCTCCACTTT.

The chain links TRBV4-3 to TRBJ1-6; 10 bases are a match to TRBD1. Germline trimming cut 0 bases from V and 4 bases from J; bases unmatched to any gene: 6. The germline V gene has CDR1 LGHNA and CDR2 YSLEER. The CDR3 extends over 18 amino acids. This CDR3 is CASSQERQGALYNSPLHF. The CDR3 DNA reads TGCGCCAGCAGCCAAGAACGACAGGGGGCTTTGTATAATTCACCCCTCCACTTT.

The rearrangement uses TRBV7-9 and TRBJ1-6; possible D gene TRBD1, 6 bases. This CDR3 is built from 16 residues. V was shortened by 7 bases and J by 6 bases, with 19 bases between the two germline ends. CDR1 is SEHNR, CDR2 FQNEAQ, per germline (reference sequence). The CDR3, as DNA: TGTGCCAGCACCGAAGGGGGGGGGTCGCTTAATTCACCCCTCCACTTT. Translated, it gives CASTEGGGSLNSPLHF.

The gene calls are TRBV14 and TRBJ2-5; the D gene is possibly TRBD2 (7 bases). This CDR3 spans 17 amino acids. The germline V gene encodes CDR1 SGHDN and CDR2 FVKESK. Trimming took 4 bases from V and 4 from J, leaving 22 bases between them. CDR3 protein: CASSRVGGAALGETQYF. DNA of the CDR3: TGTGCCAGCAGCCGAGTAGGGGGGGCTGCCCTAGGAGAGACCCAGTACTTC. The complete variable domain, with remaining parts taken from reference TRBV14 and TRBJ2-5, reads EAGVTQFPSHSVIEKGQTVTLRCDPISGHDNLYWYRRVMGKEIKFLLHFVKESKQDESGMPNNRFLAERTGGTYSTLKVQPAELEDSGVYFCASSRVGGAALGETQYFGPGTRLLVL.